The clone carrying this T cell receptor (beta chain) occurred many times. Its antigen is not identified. This sample is drawn from a study of T cells after yellow fever vaccination. Study-level background: It was SMART-Seq v4 Ultra Low Input that prepared the fractions with low cell numbers.

TCRdb passed the 5' RACE reads through MiXCR, listing each CDR3 protein once. The sample lists hundreds of thousands of distinct CDR3 sequences; 10% to 15% were seen once. Study-wide points: Researchers cautioned that FACS-sorted repertoires could harbor abundant clonotypes contaminating from the bulk population.

The CDR3 has 15 residues. Germline assignment: CDR1 DFQATT and CDR2 SNEGSKA (reference sequence). The V gene lost 4 bases and the J gene lost 0 bases, with 15 bases spanning the gap. The specimen was PBMCs, collected on the day of the yellow fever booster vaccination. The chain links TRBV20-1 to TRBJ1-1; TRBD1 is a possible D gene (6 bases). This TCR derives from a man aged 25 to 45 who received the YFV17D yellow fever vaccine. The CDR3 sequence is CSAIRTVNLNTEAFF. In DNA form, the CDR3 reads TGCAGTGCTATCCGGACAGTAAACCTGAACACTGAAGCTTTCTTT.